These 27 T cell receptor beta chains were all obtained from the same sample, sequenced in a study of blood T cell repertoires in COVID-19. Clones were read by immunoSEQ multiplex PCR, and TCRdb kept only the in-frame ones, dropping some. The table includes about 330,000 clones, roughly 86% detected once. The source material was peripheral blood. The origin of the receptors is a man aged 30-40 years with COVID-19, enrolled during active disease.

This rearrangement joins TRBV3-1 (or the pseudogene TRBV3-2) to TRBJ2-2; TRBD2 aligns across 15 bases. The CDR3 is 21 amino acids. Germline trimming cut 2 bases from V and 0 bases from J; bases unmatched to any gene: 10. Germline CDR1 is LGHDT and CDR2 is YNNKEL (reference sequence). CDR3: CASSQLYGTSGGYANTGELFF. As DNA, the CDR3 is TGTGCCAGCAGCCAACTGTACGGGACTAGCGGGGGGTACGCGAACACCGGGGAGCTGTTTTTT.

The gene calls are TRBV2 and TRBJ2-2; unclear D gene. V gave up 2 bases and J gave up 0 bases, with 7 bases separating them. CDR1 and CDR2 from the germline V gene are SNHLY and FYNNEI. CDR3 size: 15 residues. CDR3 bases: TGTGCCAGCAGTGAACTGTTCGCGAACACCGGGGAGCTGTTTTTT. This encodes CASSELFANTGELFF. The complete variable domain, with remaining parts taken from reference TRBV2 and TRBJ2-2, reads EPEVTQTPSHQVTQMGQEVILRCVPISNHLYFYWYRQILGQKVEFLVSFYNNEISEKSEIFDDQFSVERPDGSNFTLKIRSTKLEDSAMYFCASSELFANTGELFFGEGSRLTVL.

The chain carries TRBV7-2 and TRBJ2-5, with 7 bases matching TRBD1. The germline gives CDR1 SGHTA, CDR2 FQGNSA. V shed 5 bases and J 4 bases; nucleotides not matched to a gene: 7. The CDR3 loop spans 14 amino acids. The CDR3 DNA is TGTGCCAGCAGCCTAGGGACAGTGGCAGAGACCCAGTACTTC. This sequence encodes CASSLGTVAETQYF.

This rearrangement joins TRBV15 to TRBJ1-6; TRBD1 aligns across 7 bases. In germline, CDR1 is LNHNV, CDR2 YYDKDF (reference sequence). Trimming at V came to 4 bases and at J to 8 bases, leaving 8 bases not matched to a gene. The CDR3 extends over 15 amino acids. CDR3 nucleotide sequence: TGTGCCACCAGCATACGTAGGACAGGTTATTCACCCCTCCACTTT. Translating gives CATSIRRTGYSPLHF.

V usage is TRBV6-2 or TRBV6-3 and J usage is TRBJ1-4; D may be TRBD1 (5 bases). This CDR3 comprises 16 residues. V lost 0 bases to trimming and J lost 4 bases, with 12 bases between them. The germline gives CDR1 MNHEY, CDR2 SVGEGT. The CDR3 sequence is CASSYSAGRVNEKLFF. CDR3 bases: TGTGCCAGCAGTTACTCAGCGGGGCGAGTTAATGAAAAACTGTTTTTT.

The chain employs TRBV7-2 and TRBJ2-7; 10 nucleotides match TRBD2. With 0 bases clipped from V and 3 bases from J, the junction kept 2 bases outside the gene matches. Germline values: CDR1 SGHTA, CDR2 FQGNSA. The CDR3 consists of 15 residues. CDR3 in DNA: TGTGCCAGCAGCTTAGCGGCTAGCGGGGGCTACGAGCAGTACTTC. Its protein product is CASSLAASGGYEQYF.

V usage is TRBV6-2 or TRBV6-3 and J usage is TRBJ1-1; 9 nucleotides agree with TRBD1. Germline V gene sequence: CDR1 MNHEY, CDR2 SVGEGT. With 6 bases clipped from V and 6 bases from J, the junction kept 8 bases outside the gene matches. The CDR3 spans 14 residues. CDR3 coding DNA: TGTGCCAGCAGCCACCGGGACAGGGTTGCTGAAGCTTTCTTT. Protein sequence: CASSHRDRVAEAFF.

The chain couples TRBV19 to TRBJ1-1, with unresolved D. The CDR3 has 18 residues. V lost 3 bases to trimming and J lost 0 bases, with 20 bases between them. Germline loops: CDR1 LNHDA, CDR2 SQIVND (reference sequence). The CDR3 region is CASSILGYPRLMNTEAFF. In DNA, the CDR3 is TGTGCCAGTAGTATCCTAGGGTACCCCCGACTAATGAACACTGAAGCTTTCTTT.

The chain carries TRBV19 and TRBJ1-5; D is possibly TRBD1 (5 bases). From germline, CDR1 is LNHDA and CDR2 SQIVND (reference sequence). V was trimmed by 5 bases and J by 3 bases, leaving 8 bases between them. The length of the CDR3 is 13 residues. CDR3 bases: TGTGCCAGTAGTCGGACACTCAATCAGCCCCAGCATTTT. This gives the protein CASSRTLNQPQHF.

V and J are TRBV9 and TRBJ2-2; D is uncertain. The CDR3 loop spans 13 amino acids. Trimming left V 1 base short and J 5 bases short, with 6 bases between. Germline CDR1 reads SGDLS; CDR2 reads YYNGEE. The CDR3 here is CASSVYLTGELFF. The CDR3 coding sequence is TGTGCCAGCAGCGTATATCTTACCGGGGAGCTGTTTTTT.

This clone was picked up a small number of times. The gene calls are TRBV6-5 and TRBJ1-5; D perhaps matches TRBD1 (6 bases). Trimming stripped 2 bases from V and 7 bases from J, with 15 bases between. Germline V CDR1 and CDR2: MNHEY, SVGAGI. The CDR3 consists of 15 residues. The CDR3 region is CASSYGRGQDQPQHF. DNA for the CDR3: TGTGCCAGCAGTTACGGAAGGGGACAAGACCAGCCCCAGCATTTT.

The gene calls are TRBV7-2 and TRBJ2-1; 10 nucleotides match TRBD2. Per germline, CDR1 SGHTA and CDR2 FQGNSA. The CDR3 covers 16 residues. Losses at the gene ends were 6 bases for V and 7 bases for J; bases not matched to a gene: 12. CDR3 bases: TGTGCCAGCAGTCCGGCCAGCGGGAGGGGTTCGAATGAGCAGTTCTTC. Its translation: CASSPASGRGSNEQFF. Full variable domain (outside the CDR3, taken from reference TRBV7-2 and TRBJ2-1): GAGVSQSPSNKVTEKGKDVELRCDPISGHTALYWYRQSLGQGLEFLIYFQGNSAPDKSGLPSDRFSAERTGGSVSTLTIQRTQQEDSAVYLCASSPASGRGSNEQFFGPGTRLTVL.

This chain uses TRBV19 with TRBJ2-1, with D possibly TRBD2 on 6 matching bases. V lost 6 bases and J lost 5, with 17 bases in between. Germline-derived CDR1 and CDR2 are LNHDA and SQIVND (reference sequence). The CDR3 contains 15 residues. CDR3 bases: TGTGCCAGTAGGTCCCTACTGGGGGGTAACAATGAGCAGTTCTTC. This gives the protein CASRSLLGGNNEQFF. The full variable domain, with the rest looked up from reference TRBV19 and TRBJ2-1, is DGGITQSPKYLFRKEGQNVTLSCEQNLNHDAMYWYRQDPGQGLRLIYYSQIVNDFQKGDIAEGYSVSREKKESFPLTVTSAQKNPTAFYLCASRSLLGGNNEQFFGPGTRLTVL.

This chain links TRBV5-1 with TRBJ2-7; 7 nucleotides align to TRBD2. V was pared by 2 bases and J by 0 bases, with 2 bases of the junction left unmatched. The CDR3 length is 14 residues. Germline loops: CDR1 SGHRS, CDR2 YFSETQ. CDR3 region: CASSLSGGSYEQYF. The DNA for the CDR3 is TGCGCCAGCAGCTTATCGGGAGGCTCCTACGAGCAGTACTTC.

On this clone: This same CDR3 is encoded by further DNA sequences in the sample. V usage is TRBV12-3 or TRBV12-4 and J usage is TRBJ1-1; 7 bases are shared with TRBD1. Trimming took 4 bases from V and 1 from J; bases not matched to a gene: 0. The CDR3 totals 13 residues. The CDR3 nucleotides read TGTGCCAGCAGTTGGGACAGGAACACTGAAGCTTTCTTT. This gives the protein CASSWDRNTEAFF.

The chain uses TRBV25-1 and TRBJ2-1; 9 positions agree with TRBD2. From germline, CDR1 is MGHDK and CDR2 SYGVNS. V shed 5 bases, J shed 8 bases, and the junction held 10 bases outside the gene matches. CDR3 length: 15 amino acids. The CDR3 loop reads CASSIRGRAEDEQFF. In DNA form, the CDR3 reads TGTGCCAGCAGTATCCGCGGGAGGGCCGAAGATGAGCAGTTCTTC.

The V call is TRBV28, the J call TRBJ1-1, with a tentative D call TRBD1 (5 bases). The CDR3 contains 13 residues. Germline CDR1 MDHEN, CDR2 SYDVKM. The ends were cut back, 3 bases at V and 3 bases at J, with 8 bases in the middle. The CDR3 DNA follows: TGTGCCAGCAGTTTTGAACAGGACACTGAAGCTTTCTTT. Translation gives CASSFEQDTEAFF. The full variable domain, in which reference TRBV28 and TRBJ1-1 provide the parts outside the CDR3, is DVKVTQSSRYLVKRTGEKVFLECVQDMDHENMFWYRQDPGLGLRLIYFSYDVKMKEKGDIPEGYSVSREKKERFSLILESASTNQTSMYLCASSFEQDTEAFFGQGTRLTVV.

This sequence joins TRBV28 and TRBJ2-7; possibly TRBD1 for D (6 bases). The CDR3 totals 15 residues. V lost 10 bases, J lost 2 bases, and 21 bases lay in between. Germline assignment: CDR1 MDHEN and CDR2 SYDVKM. The CDR3 nucleotides are TGTGCCACCACTCCTACCGGGACAATTACCTACGAGCAGTACTTC. Its translation is CATTPTGTITYEQYF.

The rearrangement joins TRBV2 to TRBJ1-6; 7 nucleotides agree with TRBD1. CDR3 length: 13 amino acids. Germline V lookup: CDR1 SNHLY, CDR2 FYNNEI. V gave up 5 bases and J gave up 11 bases; unmatched junction bases: 6. CDR3 sequence reads: CASSRQGTAPLHF. The CDR3 DNA sequence: TGTGCCAGCAGTCGACAGGGTACGGCACCCCTCCACTTT.

This chain links TRBV27 with TRBJ1-4, with 7 bases fitting TRBD1. Germline lookup yields CDR1 MNHEY and CDR2 SMNVEV (reference sequence). The CDR3 contains 18 residues. V gave up 5 bases and J gave up 8 bases; unmatched junction bases: 20. In nucleotides, the CDR3 is TGTGCCAGCAGTCCTCTTTCCATCCGACAGGGAGGACGGGAAAAACTGTTTTTT. The encoded protein is CASSPLSIRQGGREKLFF.

Concerning this clone: Germline is not matched at one junction end, which may reflect a read error. CDR3 nucleotides: TGTGCCAGCAGCTTAACAATCACGGGTTCCTTCGAGCAGTACTTC. Amino acid sequence: CASSLTITGSFEQYF. The chain couples TRBV7-2 to TRBJ2-7; D not certain. The CDR3 totals 15 residues. Germline CDR1 SGHTA, CDR2 FQGNSA.

The V gene is TRBV28, the J gene TRBJ1-2; D remains ambiguous. V shed 5 bases and J shed 4 bases, with 5 bases lying between them. The germline V gene encodes CDR1 MDHEN and CDR2 SYDVKM. The CDR3 contains 11 residues. CDR3 bases: TGTGCCAGCAGTCTGTCCTATGGCTACACCTTC. Its protein is CASSLSYGYTF.

This chain joins TRBV9 and TRBJ1-3; D may be TRBD1 (6 bases). The ends were cut back, 0 bases at V and 3 bases at J, with 16 bases in the middle. The CDR3 covers 17 residues. The germline V gene encodes CDR1 SGDLS and CDR2 YYNGEE. The CDR3 coding sequence is TGTGCCAGCAGCGTAGGGGGCTCGGGGGGCTTTGGAAACACCATATATTTT. Its protein product is CASSVGGSGGFGNTIYF. Together with reference TRBV9 and TRBJ1-3, the CDR3 gives the full variable domain: DSGVTQTPKHLITATGQRVTLRCSPRSGDLSVYWYQQSLDQGLQFLIQYYNGEERAKGNILERFSAQQFPDLHSELNLSSLELGDSALYFCASSVGGSGGFGNTIYFGEGSWLTVV.

The DNA of the CDR3 is TGTGCCAGCAGTTTATCTCGACAGTATAATTCACCCCTCCACTTT. Its translation is CASSLSRQYNSPLHF. This sequence joins TRBV28 and TRBJ1-6; a weak D match, TRBD1 (5 bases). Trimming removed 1 base at V and 4 bases at J, with 8 bases between. From germline, CDR1 is MDHEN and CDR2 SYDVKM. The CDR3 is made up of 15 amino acids.

This clone was observed once. The rearrangement joins TRBV2 to TRBJ1-1; 10 positions agree with TRBD1. Per the germline V gene, CDR1 is SNHLY and CDR2 is FYNNEI. CDR3 size: 13 residues. Unmatched junction bases numbered 5, after V lost 7 bases and J lost 6 bases. The CDR3 spells CASNSGQGPEAFF. In DNA, the CDR3 is TGTGCCAGCAACTCGGGACAGGGGCCTGAAGCTTTCTTT.

The genes are TRBV27 and TRBJ1-1, with D perhaps matching TRBD1 (5 bases). The V end was cut by 5 bases, the J end by 4 bases, with 14 bases between. The CDR3 is made up of 14 amino acids. The germline V gene encodes CDR1 MNHEY and CDR2 SMNVEV (reference sequence). The CDR3 here is CASSPNSGGTEAFF. CDR3 in DNA: TGTGCCAGCAGTCCTAATTCCGGGGGCACTGAAGCTTTCTTT.

V usage is TRBV28 and J usage is TRBJ2-2, with D possibly being TRBD1 (5 bases). Between the trimmed V and J ends, which lost 0 bases and 4 bases, there was a span of 12 bases. This CDR3 comprises 16 residues. The germline CDR1 and CDR2 sequences are MDHEN and SYDVKM. The CDR3 DNA sequence: TGTGCCAGCAGTTTATGGATCCGGACAACCACCGGGGAGCTGTTTTTT. Its protein is CASSLWIRTTTGELFF.